The clone carrying this TCR beta chain occurred a few times. A single record per CDR3 protein comes from TCRdb applying MiXCR to the 5' RACE reads. The sample yields more than 120,000 distinct CDR3 sequences, 6% to 7% seen once. This CDR3 region has 15 residues. V dropped 3 bases and J dropped 0 bases, with 10 bases sitting between them. The data originate from a study of T-cell memory formation after mild COVID-19. The clonotype comes from an adult woman who had mild COVID-19 (a few samples of this study predate the infection). Cell type and time point are not known. Source material: PBMCs or a T cell subset sorted from them (not recorded which). The genes are TRBV12-3 or TRBV12-4 and TRBJ2-3; D is undetermined. The CDR3 DNA follows: TGTGCCAGCAGTTTCGAAGACACGAGCACAGATACGCAGTATTTT. It translates to CASSFEDTSTDTQYF.